This T cell receptor beta chain is from a study of OX40 agonist ivuxolimab in advanced cancers. Points on this clone: What it recognizes is unknown.

The study's findings and limits: There was clonal expansion of CD4+ and CD8+ blood T cells by week 6 at 0.1 to 3.0 mg/kg.

The data were produced by immunoSEQ multiplex PCR, yet TCRdb's version contains in-frame clones alone and is incomplete. The sample lists 35,000 to 45,000 clones; 70% to 90% were seen once. V was clipped by 0 bases and J by 8 bases, with 17 bases between them. This CDR3 contains 15 residues. CDR1 is SGHNT and CDR2 is YYREEE in the germline V gene (reference sequence). The source of this sequence is an adult with an advanced solid tumor such as melanoma, head and neck, liver or kidney cancer. The sample here was CD4+ or CD8+ T cells sorted from blood, taken in a trial of the OX40 agonist ivuxolimab. This chain links TRBV5-4 with TRBJ1-2; a weak D match, TRBD1 (5 bases). CDR3 nucleotide sequence: TGTGCCAGCAGCTTGGCTGGGGGAGGGGCGCAAGGCTACACCTTC. Translated: CASSLAGGGAQGYTF.